This TCR beta chain was identified in a study of blood T cells in healthy people across ages. Study results and limitations: It was not possible, with unsorted PBMCs, to conclusively compare naive and antigen-experienced cells.

The second PCR ran roughly 6 to 11 cycles with a sample-barcoded 5' primer and J-beta primers. Each CDR3 protein is one row after TCRdb ran MiXCR on the 5' RACE reads. The sample records 800,000 to 1,000,000 distinct CDR3 sequences, 40% to 60% being singletons. This clonotype was detected only a few times. Its antigen is still unknown. Germline V gene sequence: CDR1 DFQATT, CDR2 SNEGSKA (reference sequence). The CDR3 totals 14 residues. The source material was blood. The rearrangement joins TRBV20-1 to TRBJ2-7; D is perhaps TRBD2 (7 bases). The clonotype was recovered from a young man in good health. CDR3 protein: CLWTRGAVRSEQYF. For the CDR3, the DNA is TGCCTATGGACTCGGGGGGCTGTCCGATCCGAGCAGTACTTC.